This TCR beta chain is drawn from a study of PD-1 blockade in classical Hodgkin lymphoma. Study-wide points: By C4D1, diversity of CD4+ TCRs had risen significantly, whereas that of CD8+ TCRs had not. Complete responders entered with baseline diversity on par with newly diagnosed patients, the results showed.

CDR1 MGHDK and CDR2 SYGVNS come from the germline V gene. The CDR3 totals 14 residues. V lost 3 bases to trimming and J lost 0 bases, with 6 bases between them. Regarding this clone: The antigen remains undetermined.

Time point in this sample: cycle 4 day 1 (C4D1), after less than seven weeks of nivolumab. With no exception, relapse followed autologous stem cell transplantation in all patients, and brentuximab vedotin exposure varied. Produced via immunoSEQ multiplex PCR; TCRdb's table is partial and in-frame only. The sample has about 28,000 clones; about four fifths are singletons. The source is a human donor with classical Hodgkin lymphoma. The J gene is TRBJ1-3, the V gene TRBV25-1; D uncertain. This specimen was peripheral blood mononuclear cells (PBMCs), taken before the fourth cycle of nivolumab. The CDR3 region has the DNA TGTGCCAGCAGTGATCCGAGCTCTGGAAACACCATATATTTT. Its protein is CASSDPSSGNTIYF.